This T cell receptor (beta chain) is from a study of blood T cells in healthy people across ages. This CDR3 is 12 amino acids long. CDR1 is SNHLY, CDR2 FYNNEI, per germline. Trimming left V 7 bases short and J 7 bases short, with 13 bases between. A second PCR of 7 to 11 cycles used a sample-barcoded 5' primer and a J-beta primer mix. The template-switch adaptor was a 5' adaptor with 12 random nucleotides. It tagged each cDNA molecule. MiXCR, applied by TCRdb to the 5' RACE reads, yields one record per CDR3 protein. This sample has under 850,000 distinct CDR3 sequences, with about 37% found just once. This clonotype was counted many times. The antigen is undetermined. Findings of the study overall: Correlation between TCR beta diversity and naive T cell percentage was strong. Since the PBMCs were unsorted, naive and antigen-experienced cells could not be conclusively compared. Comparison with aged donors showed that long-lived donors had more naive CD4+ cells and higher diversity.

This clonotype was sampled from a man between 18 and 29 years old in good health. Sequencing was done on a sample of blood. The chain combines TRBV2 with TRBJ1-2; D not certain. The CDR3 coding sequence is TGTGCCAGCAACCTGGCAGAGGCTGGCTACACCTTC. It translates to CASNLAEAGYTF. Using reference TRBV2 and TRBJ1-2 for the parts outside the CDR3, the full variable domain is EPEVTQTPSHQVTQMGQEVILRCVPISNHLYFYWYRQILGQKVEFLVSFYNNEISEKSEIFDDQFSVERPDGSNFTLKIRSTKLEDSAMYFCASNLAEAGYTFGSGTRLTVV.